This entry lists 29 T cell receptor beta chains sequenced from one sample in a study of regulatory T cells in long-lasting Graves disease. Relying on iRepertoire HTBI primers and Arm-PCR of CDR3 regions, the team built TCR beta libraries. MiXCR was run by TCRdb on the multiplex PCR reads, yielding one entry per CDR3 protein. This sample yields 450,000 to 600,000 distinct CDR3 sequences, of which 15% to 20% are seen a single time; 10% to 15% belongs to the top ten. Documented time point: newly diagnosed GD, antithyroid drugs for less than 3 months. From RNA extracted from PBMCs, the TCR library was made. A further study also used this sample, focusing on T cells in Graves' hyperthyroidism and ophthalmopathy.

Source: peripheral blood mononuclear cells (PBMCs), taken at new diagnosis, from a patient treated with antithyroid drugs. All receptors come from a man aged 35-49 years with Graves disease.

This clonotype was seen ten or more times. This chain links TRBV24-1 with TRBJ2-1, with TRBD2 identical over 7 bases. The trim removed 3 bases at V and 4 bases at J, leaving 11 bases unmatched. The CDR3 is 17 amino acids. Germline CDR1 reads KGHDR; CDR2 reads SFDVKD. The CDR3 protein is CATSDRKTSSPYNEQFF. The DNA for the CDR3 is TGTGCCACCAGTGATCGAAAGACTAGCTCGCCTTACAATGAGCAGTTCTTC.

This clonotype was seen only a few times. In DNA form, the CDR3 reads TGTGCCACCAGTACGGGTGGGATATCAGGGGCCAACGTCCTGACTTTC. Protein product: CATSTGGISGANVLTF. This sequence joins TRBV24-1 and TRBJ2-6; D not resolved. Germline V gene data show CDR1 as KGHDR and CDR2 as SFDVKD. The V end was cut by 6 bases, the J end by 4 bases, with 15 bases between. This CDR3 region has 16 residues.

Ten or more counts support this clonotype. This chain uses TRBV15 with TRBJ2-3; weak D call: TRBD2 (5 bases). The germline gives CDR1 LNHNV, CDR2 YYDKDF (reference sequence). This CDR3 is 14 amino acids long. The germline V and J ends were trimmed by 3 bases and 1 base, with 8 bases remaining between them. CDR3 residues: CATSSGKGTDTQYF. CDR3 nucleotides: TGTGCCACCAGCAGCGGGAAAGGCACAGATACGCAGTATTTT.

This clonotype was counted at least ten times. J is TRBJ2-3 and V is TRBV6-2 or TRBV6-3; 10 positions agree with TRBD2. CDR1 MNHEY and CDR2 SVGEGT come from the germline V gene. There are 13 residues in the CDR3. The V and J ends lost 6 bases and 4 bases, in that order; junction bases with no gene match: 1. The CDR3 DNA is TGTGCCAGCAGACTAGCGGGACCAGATACGCAGTATTTT. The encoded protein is CASRLAGPDTQYF.

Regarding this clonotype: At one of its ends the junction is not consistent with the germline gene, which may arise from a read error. The CDR3 loop is CSSSHSGTEAYEQYF. CDR3 bases: TGTTCCAGCAGCCACTCCGGGACAGAGGCATACGAGCAGTACTTC. The chain uses TRBV7-6 and TRBJ2-7; 7 nucleotides agree with TRBD1. The germline V gene has CDR1 SGHVS and CDR2 FNYEAQ. This CDR3 comprises 15 residues.

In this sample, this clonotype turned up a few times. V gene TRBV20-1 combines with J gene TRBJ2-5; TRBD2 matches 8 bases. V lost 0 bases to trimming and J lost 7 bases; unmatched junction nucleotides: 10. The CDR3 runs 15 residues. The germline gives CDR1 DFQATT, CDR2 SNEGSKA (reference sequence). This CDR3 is CSARERQREIGTQYF. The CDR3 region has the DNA TGCAGTGCTAGAGAACGGCAGCGGGAGATTGGGACCCAGTACTTC.

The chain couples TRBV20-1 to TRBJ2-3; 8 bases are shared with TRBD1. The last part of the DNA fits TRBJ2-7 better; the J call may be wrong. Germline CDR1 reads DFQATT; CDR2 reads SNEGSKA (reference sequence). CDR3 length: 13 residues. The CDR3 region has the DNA TGCAGTGCCAAGACAGGGGTCACCTACGAGCAGTACTTC. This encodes CSAKTGVTYEQYF.

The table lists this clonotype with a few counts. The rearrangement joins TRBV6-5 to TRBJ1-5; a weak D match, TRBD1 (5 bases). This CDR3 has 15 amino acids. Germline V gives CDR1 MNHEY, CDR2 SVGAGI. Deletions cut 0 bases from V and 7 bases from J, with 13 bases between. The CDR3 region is CASSYSTGGGQPQHF. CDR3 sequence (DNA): TGTGCCAGCAGTTACTCGACGGGTGGGGGACAGCCCCAGCATTTT.

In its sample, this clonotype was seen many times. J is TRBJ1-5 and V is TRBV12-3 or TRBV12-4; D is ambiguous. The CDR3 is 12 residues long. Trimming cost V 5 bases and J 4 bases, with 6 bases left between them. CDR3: CASSVRNQPQHF. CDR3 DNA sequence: TGTGCCAGCAGTGTTAGGAATCAGCCCCAGCATTTT.

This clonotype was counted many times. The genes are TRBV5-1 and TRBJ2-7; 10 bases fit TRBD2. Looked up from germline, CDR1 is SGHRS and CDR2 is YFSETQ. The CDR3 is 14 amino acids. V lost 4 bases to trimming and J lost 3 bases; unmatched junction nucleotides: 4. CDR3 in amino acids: CASSGSGRNYEQYF. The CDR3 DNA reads TGCGCCAGCAGCGGTAGCGGGAGGAACTACGAGCAGTACTTC.

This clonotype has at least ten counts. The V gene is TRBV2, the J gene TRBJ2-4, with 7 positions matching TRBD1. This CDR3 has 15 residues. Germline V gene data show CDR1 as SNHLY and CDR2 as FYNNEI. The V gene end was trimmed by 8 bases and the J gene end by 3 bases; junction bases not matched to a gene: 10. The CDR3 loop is CASLGRQGGKNIQYF. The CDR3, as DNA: TGTGCCAGCCTAGGCCGACAGGGTGGCAAAAACATTCAGTACTTC.

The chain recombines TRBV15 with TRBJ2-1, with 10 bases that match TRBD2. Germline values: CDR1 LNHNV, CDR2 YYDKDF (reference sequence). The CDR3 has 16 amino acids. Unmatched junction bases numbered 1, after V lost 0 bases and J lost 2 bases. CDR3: CATSRDLAGAYNEQFF. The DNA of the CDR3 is TGTGCCACCAGCAGAGATCTAGCGGGGGCCTACAATGAGCAGTTCTTC.

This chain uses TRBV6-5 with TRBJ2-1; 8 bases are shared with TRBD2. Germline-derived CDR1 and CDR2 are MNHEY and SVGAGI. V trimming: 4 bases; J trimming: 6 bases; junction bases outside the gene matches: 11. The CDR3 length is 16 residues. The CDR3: CASSSTSAGGPNEQFF. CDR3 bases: TGTGCCAGCAGTTCAACGAGTGCGGGAGGACCCAATGAGCAGTTCTTC.

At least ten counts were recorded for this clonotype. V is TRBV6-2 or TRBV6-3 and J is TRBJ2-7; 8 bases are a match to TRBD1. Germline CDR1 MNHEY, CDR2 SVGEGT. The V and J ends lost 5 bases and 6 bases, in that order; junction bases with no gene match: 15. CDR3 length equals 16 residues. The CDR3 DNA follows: TGTGCCAGCAGTGAAGGGGATGGACAGGGAAATAGCGAGCAGTACTTC. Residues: CASSEGDGQGNSEQYF.

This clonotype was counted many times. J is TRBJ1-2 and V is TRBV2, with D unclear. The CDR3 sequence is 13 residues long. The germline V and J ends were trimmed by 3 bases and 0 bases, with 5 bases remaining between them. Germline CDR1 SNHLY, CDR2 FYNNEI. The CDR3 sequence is CASSEGTNYGYTF. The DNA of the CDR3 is TGTGCCAGCAGTGAGGGTACTAACTATGGCTACACCTTC. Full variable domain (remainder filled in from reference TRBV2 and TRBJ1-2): EPEVTQTPSHQVTQMGQEVILRCVPISNHLYFYWYRQILGQKVEFLVSFYNNEISEKSEIFDDQFSVERPDGSNFTLKIRSTKLEDSAMYFCASSEGTNYGYTFGSGTRLTVV.

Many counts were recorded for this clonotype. CDR3 protein: CASSLRGQGETQYF. The DNA of the CDR3 is TGTGCCAGCAGTTTAAGGGGGCAGGGGGAGACCCAGTACTTC. The rearrangement links TRBV28 to TRBJ2-5; TRBD1 aligns across 7 bases. Losses at the gene ends were 2 bases for V and 5 bases for J; bases not matched to a gene: 5. The CDR3 loop spans 14 amino acids. Per the germline V gene, CDR1 is MDHEN and CDR2 is SYDVKM.

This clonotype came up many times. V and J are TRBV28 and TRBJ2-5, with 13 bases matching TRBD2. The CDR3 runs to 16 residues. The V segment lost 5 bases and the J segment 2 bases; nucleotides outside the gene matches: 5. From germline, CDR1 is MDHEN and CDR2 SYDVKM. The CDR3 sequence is CASSVTSGRDQETQYF. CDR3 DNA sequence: TGTGCCAGCAGTGTAACTAGCGGGAGGGATCAAGAGACCCAGTACTTC.

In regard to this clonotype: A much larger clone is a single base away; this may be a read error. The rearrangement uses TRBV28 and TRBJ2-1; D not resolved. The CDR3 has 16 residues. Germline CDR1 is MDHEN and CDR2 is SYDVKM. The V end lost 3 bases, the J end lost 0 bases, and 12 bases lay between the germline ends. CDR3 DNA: TGTGCCAGCAGTTTTTCGGGCGGAGACTCCTACAATGAGCAGTTCTTC. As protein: CASSFSGGDSYNEQFF.

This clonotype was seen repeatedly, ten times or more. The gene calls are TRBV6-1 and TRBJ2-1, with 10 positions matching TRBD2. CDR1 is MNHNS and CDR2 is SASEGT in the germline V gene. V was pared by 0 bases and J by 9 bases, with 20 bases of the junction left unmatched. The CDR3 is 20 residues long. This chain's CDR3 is CASSEAGGSGLAALGGEQFF. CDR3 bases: TGTGCCAGCAGTGAAGCGGGGGGGAGCGGACTAGCGGCCTTGGGGGGTGAGCAGTTCTTC.

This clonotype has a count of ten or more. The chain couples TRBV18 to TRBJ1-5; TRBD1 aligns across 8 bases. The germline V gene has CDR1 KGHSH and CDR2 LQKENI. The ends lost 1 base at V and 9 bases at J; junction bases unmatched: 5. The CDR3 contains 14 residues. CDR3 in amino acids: CASSPQQGELPQHF. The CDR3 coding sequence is TGTGCCAGCTCACCACAACAGGGGGAACTGCCCCAGCATTTT.

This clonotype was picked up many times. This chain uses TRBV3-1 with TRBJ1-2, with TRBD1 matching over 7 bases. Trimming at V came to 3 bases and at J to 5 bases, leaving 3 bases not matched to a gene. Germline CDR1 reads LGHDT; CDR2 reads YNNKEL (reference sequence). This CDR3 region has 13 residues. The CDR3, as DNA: TGTGCCAGCAGCCAGACAGGGCTGTATGGCTACACCTTC. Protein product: CASSQTGLYGYTF.

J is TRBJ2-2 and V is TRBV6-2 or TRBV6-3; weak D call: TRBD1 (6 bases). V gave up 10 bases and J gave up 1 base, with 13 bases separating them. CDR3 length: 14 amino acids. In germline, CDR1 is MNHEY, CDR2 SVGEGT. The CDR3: CAIETGVNTGELFF. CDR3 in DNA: TGTGCCATCGAGACAGGTGTGAACACCGGGGAGCTGTTTTTT.

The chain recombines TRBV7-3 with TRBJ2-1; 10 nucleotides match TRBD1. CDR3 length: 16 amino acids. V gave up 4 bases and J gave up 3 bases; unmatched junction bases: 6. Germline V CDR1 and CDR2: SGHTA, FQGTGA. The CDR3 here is CASSSRQGASYNEQFF. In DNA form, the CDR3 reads TGTGCCAGCAGCTCCAGACAGGGGGCAAGCTACAATGAGCAGTTCTTC.

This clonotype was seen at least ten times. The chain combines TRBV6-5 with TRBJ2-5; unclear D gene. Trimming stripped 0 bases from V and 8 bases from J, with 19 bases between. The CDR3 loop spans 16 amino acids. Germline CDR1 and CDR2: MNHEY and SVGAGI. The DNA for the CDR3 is TGTGCCAGCAGTTACTCACCGGGCGGTCCAGTTGGTACCCAGTACTTC. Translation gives CASSYSPGGPVGTQYF.

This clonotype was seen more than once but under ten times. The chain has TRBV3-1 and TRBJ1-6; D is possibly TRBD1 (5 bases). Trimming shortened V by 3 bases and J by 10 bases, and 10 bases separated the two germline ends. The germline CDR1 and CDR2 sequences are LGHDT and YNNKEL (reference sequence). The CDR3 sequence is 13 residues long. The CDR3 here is CASSQTDRSPLHF. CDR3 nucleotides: TGTGCCAGCAGCCAGACCGACAGATCACCCCTCCACTTT. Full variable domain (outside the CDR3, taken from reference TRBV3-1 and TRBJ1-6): DTAVSQTPKYLVTQMGNDKSIKCEQNLGHDTMYWYKQDSKKFLKIMFSYNNKELIINETVPNRFSPKSPDKAHLNLHINSLELGDSAVYFCASSQTDRSPLHFGNGTRLTVT.

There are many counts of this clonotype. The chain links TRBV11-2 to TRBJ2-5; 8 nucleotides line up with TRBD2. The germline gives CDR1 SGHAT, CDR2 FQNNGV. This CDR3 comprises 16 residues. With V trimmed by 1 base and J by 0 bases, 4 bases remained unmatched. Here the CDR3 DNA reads TGTGCCAGCAGCTTAGCGGGAGGGCCGGACCAAGAGACCCAGTACTTC. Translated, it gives CASSLAGGPDQETQYF.

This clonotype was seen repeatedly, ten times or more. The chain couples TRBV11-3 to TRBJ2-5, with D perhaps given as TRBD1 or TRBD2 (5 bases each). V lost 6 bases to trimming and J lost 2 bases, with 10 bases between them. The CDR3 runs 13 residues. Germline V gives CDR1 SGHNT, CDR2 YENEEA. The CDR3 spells CASSRGPQETQYF. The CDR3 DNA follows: TGTGCCAGCAGTAGGGGACCTCAAGAGACCCAGTACTTC.

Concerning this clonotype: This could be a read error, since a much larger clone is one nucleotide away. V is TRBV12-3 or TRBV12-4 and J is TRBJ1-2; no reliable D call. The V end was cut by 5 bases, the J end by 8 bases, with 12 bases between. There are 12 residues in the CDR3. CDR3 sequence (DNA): TGTGCCAGCAGTCTAGGGAGCGAGGGCTACACCTTC. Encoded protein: CASSLGSEGYTF.

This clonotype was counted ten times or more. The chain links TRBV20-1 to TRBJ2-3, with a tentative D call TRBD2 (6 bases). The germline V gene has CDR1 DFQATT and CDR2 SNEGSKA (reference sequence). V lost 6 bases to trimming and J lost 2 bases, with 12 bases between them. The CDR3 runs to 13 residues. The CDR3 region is CSARDFPTDTQYF. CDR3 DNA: TGCAGTGCAAGGGACTTTCCCACAGATACGCAGTATTTT.